This TCR beta chain was identified in a study of T cells expressing NK-cell markers. Study overall: From sorted CD3+CD56+NKG2C+, CD3+CD56+NKG2C- and CD3+CD56-NKG2C+ T cells came the TCR beta repertoires. Overall study findings and caveats: Top CD8+ clonotypes included the dominant CD3+CD56+NKG2C+ clonotypes in five to seven donors. Specificity for HCMV among expanded NKG2C+ T cell clones was not established. A handful of donors likewise had their CD3+CD56-NKG2C+ fraction led by these clonotypes.

To note about this clonotype: Its cognate antigen is unknown.

Using the 5' RACE reads, TCRdb records one entry per CDR3 protein without DNA. The sample totals 500,000 or so distinct CDR3 sequences; its top ten clones hold less than 4.5%. The source is a man aged 18 to 29 in good health. The sequenced sample was blood T cells: a sorted CD56 or NKG2C T cell subset, CD4+ or CD8+ T cells, or bulk PBMC T cells (not recorded which).

The CDR3 is CSGRRVPRETQYF. The chain carries TRBV29-1 and TRBJ2-5. Germline values: CDR1 SQVTM, CDR2 ANQGSEA. This CDR3 has 13 amino acids.